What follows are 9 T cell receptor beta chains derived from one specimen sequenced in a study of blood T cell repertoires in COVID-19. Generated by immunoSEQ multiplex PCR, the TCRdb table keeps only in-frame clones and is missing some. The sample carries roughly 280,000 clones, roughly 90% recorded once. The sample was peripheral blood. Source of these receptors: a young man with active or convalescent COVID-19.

The CDR3, as DNA: TGTGCCAGAAGCCACGGTGCCGTACTGAACACCGGGGAGCTGTTTTTT. Amino acids: CARSHGAVLNTGELFF. The chain has TRBV7-5 and TRBJ2-2; the table's D gene call, TRBD2, was not cross checked with the DNA. TRBV7-5 is recorded as a pseudogene. The CDR3 contains 16 residues.

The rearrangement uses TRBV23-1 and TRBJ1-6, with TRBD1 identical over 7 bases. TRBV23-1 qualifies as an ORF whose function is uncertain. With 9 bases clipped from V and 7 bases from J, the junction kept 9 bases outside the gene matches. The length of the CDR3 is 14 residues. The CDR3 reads CARALGTENSPLHF. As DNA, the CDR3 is TGCGCCAGAGCCTTAGGGACAGAGAATTCACCCCTCCACTTT.

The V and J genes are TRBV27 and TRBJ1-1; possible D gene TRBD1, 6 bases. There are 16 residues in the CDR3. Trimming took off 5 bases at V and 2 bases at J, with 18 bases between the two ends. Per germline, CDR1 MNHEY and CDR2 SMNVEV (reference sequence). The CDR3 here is CASSPYFGGLNTEAFF. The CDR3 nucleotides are TGTGCCAGCAGTCCATATTTCGGGGGGCTTAACACTGAAGCTTTCTTT.

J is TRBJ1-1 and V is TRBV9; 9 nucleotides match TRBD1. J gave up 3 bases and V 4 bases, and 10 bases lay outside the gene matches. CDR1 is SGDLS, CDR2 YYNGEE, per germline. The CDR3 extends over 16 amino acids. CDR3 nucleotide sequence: TGTGCCAGCAGCCCTCCGGGACAGGGCCTTGACACTGAAGCTTTCTTT. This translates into CASSPPGQGLDTEAFF. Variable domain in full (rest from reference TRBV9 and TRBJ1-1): DSGVTQTPKHLITATGQRVTLRCSPRSGDLSVYWYQQSLDQGLQFLIQYYNGEERAKGNILERFSAQQFPDLHSELNLSSLELGDSALYFCASSPPGQGLDTEAFFGQGTRLTVV.

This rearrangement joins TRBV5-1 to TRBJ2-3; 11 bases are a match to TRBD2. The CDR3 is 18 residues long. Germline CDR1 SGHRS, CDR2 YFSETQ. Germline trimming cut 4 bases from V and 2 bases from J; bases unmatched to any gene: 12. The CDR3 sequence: CASSGRLAGYSHTDTQYF. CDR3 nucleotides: TGCGCCAGCAGCGGCCGACTAGCGGGGTACTCACACACAGATACGCAGTATTTT.

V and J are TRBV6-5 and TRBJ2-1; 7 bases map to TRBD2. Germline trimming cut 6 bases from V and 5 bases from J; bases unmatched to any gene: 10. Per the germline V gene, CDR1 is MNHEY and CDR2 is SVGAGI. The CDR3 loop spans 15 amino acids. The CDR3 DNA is TGTGCCAGCAGAACCCCCGGGGGGACCGACAATGAGCAGTTCTTC. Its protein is CASRTPGGTDNEQFF.

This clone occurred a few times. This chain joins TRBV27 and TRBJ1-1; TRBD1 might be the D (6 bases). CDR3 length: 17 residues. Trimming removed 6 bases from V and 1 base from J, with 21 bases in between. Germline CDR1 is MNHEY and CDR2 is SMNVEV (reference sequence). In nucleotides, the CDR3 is TGTGCCAGCAGCCTATGGCGAGCGACAGGAACGAACACTGAAGCTTTCTTT. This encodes CASSLWRATGTNTEAFF.

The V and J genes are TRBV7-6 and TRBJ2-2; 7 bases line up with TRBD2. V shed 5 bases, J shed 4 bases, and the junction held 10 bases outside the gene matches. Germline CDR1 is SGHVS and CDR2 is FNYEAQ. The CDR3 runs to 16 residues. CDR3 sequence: CASSPAGHSGTGELFF. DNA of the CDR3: TGTGCCAGCAGCCCAGCGGGGCACTCGGGCACCGGGGAGCTGTTTTTT.

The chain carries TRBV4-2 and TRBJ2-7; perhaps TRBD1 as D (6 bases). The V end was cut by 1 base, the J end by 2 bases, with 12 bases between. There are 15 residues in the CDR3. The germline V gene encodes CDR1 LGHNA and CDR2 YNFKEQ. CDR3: CASSQAWQGPYEQYF. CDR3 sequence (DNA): TGTGCCAGCAGCCAAGCGTGGCAGGGGCCCTACGAGCAGTACTTC.